These 23 T cell receptor beta chains originate from one sample sequenced in a study of T-cell reconstitution after alpha-beta-depleted transplantation in children. TCRbeta library construction was performed incorporating unique molecular identifiers. In TCRdb, the PCR reads were re-called with MiXCR into one record per CDR3 protein. Among more than 20,000 distinct CDR3 sequences listed, around 9.9% were seen once. The input for sequencing was PBMCs from the stem cell graft donor, taken from the stem cell graft. These receptors all stem from a human donor who donated a stem cell graft to a child with chronic granulomatous disease.

Many counts were recorded for this clonotype. The chain combines TRBV19 with TRBJ2-5; 9 bases fit TRBD1. The V gene end was trimmed by 5 bases and the J gene end by 1 base; junction bases not matched to a gene: 5. This CDR3 has 15 amino acids. Germline V CDR1 and CDR2: LNHDA, SQIVND (reference sequence). Written as DNA, the CDR3 is TGTGCCAGTAGTTCCTTGACAGGGGGCCAAGAGACCCAGTACTTC. Its translation: CASSSLTGGQETQYF.

This clonotype occurred many times. The V and J genes are TRBV6-5 and TRBJ2-1; 14 bases map to TRBD2. Germline V lookup: CDR1 MNHEY, CDR2 SVGAGI. Germline trimming cut 5 bases from V and 0 bases from J; bases unmatched to any gene: 6. This CDR3 is built from 18 residues. The CDR3 is CASSPGLAGGSSYNEQFF. CDR3 nucleotide sequence: TGTGCCAGCAGTCCCGGACTAGCGGGGGGTAGCTCCTACAATGAGCAGTTCTTC.

The rearrangement uses TRBV14 and TRBJ2-1, with D possibly TRBD1 on 5 matching bases. The V end was cut by 2 bases, the J end by 3 bases, with 8 bases between. In germline, CDR1 is SGHDN, CDR2 FVKESK. This CDR3 is 14 amino acids long. CDR3 loop: CASSQQGNYNEQFF. CDR3 DNA: TGTGCCAGCAGCCAACAGGGAAACTACAATGAGCAGTTCTTC.

This clonotype appeared many times. The chain couples TRBV2 to TRBJ2-7; tentatively, D is TRBD1 (6 bases). In germline, CDR1 is SNHLY, CDR2 FYNNEI. This CDR3 spans 18 amino acids. V was shortened by 4 bases and J by 0 bases, with 22 bases between the two germline ends. Written as DNA, the CDR3 is TGTGCCAGCAGTGGCTGTTGCAACAGGGCGTCTAGCTCCTACGAGCAGTACTTC. Protein sequence: CASSGCCNRASSSYEQYF.

V gene TRBV6-5 combines with J gene TRBJ2-1; a weak D match, TRBD1 (5 bases). The CDR3 runs to 14 residues. The ends were cut back, 0 bases at V and 7 bases at J, with 10 bases in the middle. Germline V gene lookup returns CDR1 MNHEY and CDR2 SVGAGI. CDR3 in amino acids: CASSYSGVENEQFF. CDR3 in DNA: TGTGCCAGCAGTTACTCAGGGGTGGAGAATGAGCAGTTCTTC.

By share, this clonotype ranks as medium-sized. The chain is built from TRBV20-1 and TRBJ2-5, with D possibly called TRBD1 or TRBD2 (5 bases each). V lost 6 bases, J lost 1 base, and 27 bases lay in between. The germline V gene has CDR1 DFQATT and CDR2 SNEGSKA (reference sequence). This CDR3 spans 18 amino acids. The CDR3 reads CSAESYKDRDQIQETQYF. The CDR3 nucleotides read TGCAGTGCCGAATCCTATAAAGACCGGGACCAAATCCAAGAGACCCAGTACTTC.

This clonotype was recorded at least ten times. This may arise from a read error, as a much more abundant clone is one base away. This chain connects TRBV11-2 to TRBJ2-6, with D possibly TRBD1 on 5 matching bases. This CDR3 is built from 15 residues. Germline V gene data show CDR1 as SGHAT and CDR2 as FQNNGV. CDR3 DNA: TGTGCCAGCAGGCCTCAATCCTCTGGGGCCAACGGCCTGACTTTC. Protein sequence: CASRPQSSGANGLTF.

This clonotype came up many times. The chain uses TRBV5-1 and TRBJ1-2; D is unclear. Looked up from germline, CDR1 is SGHRS and CDR2 is YFSETQ. This CDR3 has 14 residues. V lost 4 bases and J lost 1, with 11 bases in between. The CDR3 protein is CASSADNYNYGYTF. In DNA form, the CDR3 reads TGCGCCAGCAGCGCCGACAACTATAACTATGGCTACACCTTC.

This clonotype occurred many times. The V and J genes are TRBV3-1 and TRBJ2-5; D is ambiguous. CDR1 and CDR2 from the germline V gene are LGHDT and YNNKEL (reference sequence). V lost 1 base, J lost 1 base, and 10 bases lay in between. The CDR3 totals 15 residues. CDR3: CASSQVRSLQETQYF. The CDR3, as DNA: TGTGCCAGCAGCCAAGTACGGAGCCTCCAAGAGACCCAGTACTTC.

This clonotype was counted many times. V gene TRBV20-1 combines with J gene TRBJ2-1; 9 bases align to TRBD2. CDR3 length: 18 amino acids. V dropped 0 bases and J dropped 0; count of bases not matched to a gene: 9. Germline-derived CDR1 and CDR2 are DFQATT and SNEGSKA (reference sequence). The CDR3 loop reads CSAREGLAASSSYNEQFF. CDR3 in DNA: TGCAGTGCTAGAGAGGGACTAGCAGCTTCCAGCTCCTACAATGAGCAGTTCTTC.

This clonotype was seen repeatedly, ten times or more. The rearrangement joins TRBV5-1 to TRBJ2-7; either TRBD1 or TRBD2 may supply D (5 bases each). The ends were cut back, 4 bases at V and 2 bases at J, with 16 bases in the middle. Germline loops: CDR1 SGHRS, CDR2 YFSETQ. The CDR3 is 15 residues long. Here the CDR3 reads CASSLTGTEAYEQYF. CDR3 sequence (DNA): TGCGCCAGCAGCCTGACCGGGACCGAAGCCTACGAGCAGTACTTC.

This clonotype was found many times. The chain couples TRBV25-1 to TRBJ2-1; 9 positions agree with TRBD1. Per the germline V gene, CDR1 is MGHDK and CDR2 is SYGVNS. CDR3 length: 17 amino acids. Trimming removed 3 bases from V and 7 bases from J; junction bases left unmatched: 13. In DNA, the CDR3 is TGTGCCAGCAGTGACTACAGGGGACAGGGTCCGGGGAATGAGCAGTTCTTC. Translating gives CASSDYRGQGPGNEQFF.

This clonotype was detected ten times or more. The chain has TRBV11-2 and TRBJ2-7; D is unclear. Germline values: CDR1 SGHAT, CDR2 FQNNGV. The CDR3 runs 13 residues. With 3 bases removed from V and 2 bases from J, the gap between germline ends came to 8 bases. CDR3 nucleotides: TGTGCCAGCAGCTTTGGCCTAACCTACGAGCAGTACTTC. Its translation: CASSFGLTYEQYF.

This clonotype was found many times. The V gene is TRBV7-2, the J gene TRBJ1-6, with D uncertain. Germline V lookup: CDR1 SGHTA, CDR2 FQGNSA. The CDR3 contains 14 residues. V was trimmed by 4 bases and J by 9 bases, leaving 13 bases between them. In DNA, the CDR3 is TGTGCCAGCAGCTCCACTAGTGTGGGTTCACCCCTCCACTTT. It encodes CASSSTSVGSPLHF.

This clonotype has at least ten counts. The chain is built from TRBV5-1 and TRBJ2-3; 8 bases align to TRBD1. This CDR3 spans 16 amino acids. The J segment lost 6 bases and the V segment lost 0 bases, leaving 9 bases of the junction unmatched. Germline loops: CDR1 SGHRS, CDR2 YFSETQ. CDR3 coding DNA: TGCGCCAGCAGCTTGGGACCGACAGGGGAAGTGGATACGCAGTATTTT. This codes for CASSLGPTGEVDTQYF.

This clonotype was recorded at least ten times. The chain uses TRBV5-1 and TRBJ1-2, with 7 positions matching TRBD1. Germline V lookup: CDR1 SGHRS, CDR2 YFSETQ. CDR3 length equals 16 residues. J was trimmed by 4 bases and V by 1 base; bases with no gene match: 10. The CDR3 region has the DNA TGCGCCAGCAGCTTGATCGGACAGGCCTCCTTCTATGGCTACACCTTC. Its translation is CASSLIGQASFYGYTF.

In its sample, this clonotype was seen many times. This chain links TRBV20-1 with TRBJ2-1; D might be TRBD2 (5 bases). The CDR3 runs to 15 residues. Trimming pared 5 bases from V and 2 bases from J, leaving 16 bases between. Per germline, CDR1 DFQATT and CDR2 SNEGSKA (reference sequence). CDR3 sequence reads: CSAGGGGPTYNEQFF. The CDR3 DNA reads as TGCAGTGCTGGAGGTGGAGGCCCGACCTACAATGAGCAGTTCTTC.

This clonotype appeared many times. This chain joins TRBV20-1 and TRBJ2-3, with no clear D. Germline V gene sequence: CDR1 DFQATT, CDR2 SNEGSKA (reference sequence). This CDR3 contains 12 residues. Trimming shortened V by 0 bases and J by 7 bases, and 8 bases separated the two germline ends. The CDR3 here is CSARDGPNTQYF. In DNA, the CDR3 is TGCAGTGCTAGAGATGGGCCAAATACGCAGTATTTT.

On this clonotype: Since the CDR3 does not end with the conserved phenylalanine or tryptophan, this likely comes from a read error. The gene calls are TRBV12-3 or TRBV12-4 and TRBJ2-7; tentative D call: TRBD2 (6 bases). This CDR3 is built from 12 residues. The CDR3 nucleotides are TGTGCCAGCGGTTTGGGGGGATACGAGCAGTACTTG. This gives the protein CASGLGGYEQYL.

V is TRBV3-1 and J is TRBJ1-2; D not certain. Germline CDR1 LGHDT, CDR2 YNNKEL (reference sequence). Trimming removed 10 bases at V and 8 bases at J, with 20 bases between. The CDR3 has 13 amino acids. CDR3 residues: CATSPEGLHGYTF. CDR3 DNA sequence: TGTGCCACCTCCCCCGAAGGACTTCACGGCTACACCTTC.

The sample holds many counts of this clonotype. CDR3 DNA: TGTGCCAGCAGCGTGGGCAGTGAGTCCTACAATGAGCAGTTCTTC. Amino acids: CASSVGSESYNEQFF. This chain connects TRBV9 to TRBJ2-1; D is unclear. V gave up 2 bases and J gave up 1 base, with 10 bases separating them. The CDR3 has 15 amino acids. Per germline, CDR1 SGDLS and CDR2 YYNGEE.

This clonotype was picked up many times. The gene calls are TRBV7-9 and TRBJ2-1; 9 bases are shared with TRBD2. The CDR3 has 17 amino acids. Germline loops: CDR1 SEHNR, CDR2 FQNEAQ (reference sequence). Trimming at V came to 4 bases and at J to 4 bases, leaving 11 bases not matched to a gene. In DNA form, the CDR3 reads TGTGCCAGCAGCTACGCATCTAGCGGGAAGTTGTACAATGAGCAGTTCTTC. Amino acids: CASSYASSGKLYNEQFF.

This clonotype was seen repeatedly, ten times or more. V gene TRBV5-1 combines with J gene TRBJ1-1, with no clear D. Trimming pared 5 bases from V and 3 bases from J, leaving 14 bases between. CDR3 length: 14 amino acids. The germline CDR1 and CDR2 sequences are SGHRS and YFSETQ. Here the CDR3 reads CASRHPGVDTEAFF. The CDR3 region has the DNA TGCGCCAGCAGACACCCCGGGGTGGACACTGAAGCTTTCTTT.